The table lists the clone carrying this TCR beta chain with a few counts. Generated by immunoSEQ multiplex PCR, the TCRdb table keeps only in-frame clones and is missing some. The data show hundreds of thousands of clones, roughly three quarters seen once. The sample is drawn from a study of blood T cell repertoires in COVID-19. Study as a whole: Samples representing acute and convalescent COVID-19 were sourced from the United States, Italy and Spain. PBMCs, B-cell-depleted T cells, or T cells were the source of the cDNA or gDNA that made up the material.

The CDR3 is made up of 14 amino acids. V was cut by 4 bases and J by 0 bases, with 9 bases left in between. Per the germline V gene, CDR1 is WSHSY and CDR2 is SAAADI. This clonotype was sampled from a woman aged 40 to 55 with active or convalescent COVID-19. Sequenced: peripheral blood. The V and J genes are TRBV10-2 and TRBJ1-1, with no clear D. The CDR3 is CASSADYMNTEAFF. DNA of the CDR3: TGCGCCAGCAGTGCGGACTACATGAACACTGAAGCTTTCTTT.